This TCR beta chain was recovered during a study of T cell responses to AZD1222 COVID-19 vaccine. This clone was detected a few times. Germline CDR1 and CDR2: MDHEN and SYDVKM. This CDR3 region has 14 residues. The V end lost 5 bases, the J end lost 6 bases, and 11 bases lay between the germline ends. Sequencing used immunoSEQ multiplex PCR; TCRdb keeps in-frame clones, though not all of them. The table includes some 160,000 clones, around 90% detected once. The TCR was taken from an adult in good health. Sequenced material: peripheral blood, taken on day 0 of AZD1222 vaccination. The V call is TRBV28, the J call TRBJ1-6; D may be TRBD1 (5 bases). Here the CDR3 DNA reads TGTGCCAGCAGTGAGCAGGGAGGTAATTCACCCCTCCACTTT. The encoded protein is CASSEQGGNSPLHF.